The entry that follows covers one T cell receptor (beta chain) sequence. Its antigen is undetermined. Other DNA sequences from this sample encode an identical CDR3 as well. These data are taken from a study of vaccination effects on CD4 cells after COVID-19. Within the ViraFEST assay, antigen-specific CD4+ T cells underwent expansion with viral peptide pools prior to sequencing. Following culture for around 10 days, CD4+ T cells were isolated. Two doses of either BNT162b2 or mRNA-1273 were given to each participant. Trimming stripped 3 bases from V and 1 base from J, with 0 bases between. This CDR3 region has 11 residues. Germline CDR1 is KGHSH and CDR2 is LQKENI. Some clones are missing from TCRdb's copy, which holds only in-frame ones; the method was immunoSEQ multiplex PCR. The sample has tens of thousands of clones; around 73% are singletons.

Here the sequenced sample was CD4+ T cells from PBMCs cultured with HCoV-229E spike peptides, taken after COVID-19 vaccination. The chain employs TRBV18 and TRBJ2-5, with D unresolved. This receptor was obtained from a human donor who received a COVID-19 vaccine. The CDR3 sequence: CASSPQETQYF. CDR3 sequence (DNA): TGTGCCAGCTCACCCCAAGAGACCCAGTACTTC.